The clone carrying this T cell receptor (beta chain) appeared many times. Its specificity is not known. It was template switching that added a universal primer site, and there were unique molecular identifiers on the cDNA. TCRdb used MiXCR to reprocess the 5' RACE reads, holding one entry per CDR3 protein. The sample shows around 570,000 distinct CDR3 sequences, 7.5% to 10% of them seen only once. J lost 6 bases, V lost 1 base, and 4 bases had no gene match. Germline V gene lookup returns CDR1 SQVTM and CDR2 ANQGSEA. The CDR3 loop spans 13 amino acids. The data originate from a study of identical twins. Study-wide points: Memory repertoires lacked the insertion deficit that abundant cord blood beta clonotypes showed.

The same sample was also studied in work on yellow fever vaccine responses in identical twins.

The receptor was isolated from a woman under 30 in good health. The material sequenced was PBMCs. The chain joins TRBV29-1 to TRBJ1-2; 8 bases are a match to TRBD1. The CDR3 here is CSVEGAGGDGYTF. The CDR3 nucleotides are TGCAGCGTTGAAGGCGCAGGGGGCGATGGCTACACCTTC.